The rows below give T cell receptor beta chains drawn from one sample of a study of early T cells in non-severe SARS-CoV-2 infection. Using its own MiXCR run on the 5' RACE reads, TCRdb lists one record per CDR3 protein. Of around 84,000 distinct CDR3 sequences in the sample, about 12% are singletons; the top ten hold around 2.4%. Sequencing used whole blood. These receptors all come from an adult who was a healthcare worker with PCR-confirmed SARS-CoV-2 infection or an uninfected control (not recorded which). CDR3s include the opening cysteine and the closing phenylalanine or tryptophan. D genes are given only for firm matches. The size of a clone is reported for some rows only, either as once, few or many, or as a class for expanded clones.

J gene: TRBJ2-3; clone size: many; D gene: TRBD1; V gene: TRBV6-4; CDR3 DNA: TGTGCCAGCAGTGCCAACAGGGGTGGTACGCAGTATTTT; CDR3 protein: CASSANRGGTQYF
J gene: TRBJ2-2; clone size: many; D gene: NA; V gene: TRBV12-3/TRBV12-4; CDR3 DNA: TGTGCCAGCACCCCGGGTACCGGGGAGCTGTTTTTT; CDR3 protein: CASTPGTGELFF
J gene: TRBJ1-1; clone size: few; D gene: NA; V gene: TRBV7-9; CDR3 DNA: TGTGCCAGCAGCTTAGGTTCAGGGGCGACTGAAGCTTTCTTT; CDR3 protein: CASSLGSGATEAFF
J gene: TRBJ2-2; clone size: NA; D gene: TRBD1; V gene: TRBV12-5; CDR3 DNA: TGTGCTAGTGGACCTGACAGGGGGCTTAGGACCGGGGAGCTGTTTTTT; CDR3 protein: CASGPDRGLRTGELFF
J gene: TRBJ2-7; clone size: few; D gene: NA; V gene: TRBV6-6; CDR3 DNA: TGTGCCAGCAGTTACTCGAAGGTCTACGAGCAGTACTTC; CDR3 protein: CASSYSKVYEQYF
J gene: TRBJ1-2; clone size: few; D gene: NA; V gene: TRBV12-3/TRBV12-4; CDR3 DNA: TGTGCCAGCAGGACTACGGGACGACCGACGTATGGCTACACCTTC; CDR3 protein: CASRTTGRPTYGYTF
J gene: TRBJ1-5; clone size: many; D gene: NA; V gene: TRBV5-6; CDR3 DNA: TGTGCCAGCAGCTACCGACAGGCGCGTAATCAGCCCCAGCATTTT; CDR3 protein: CASSYRQARNQPQHF
J gene: TRBJ2-3; clone size: many; D gene: NA; V gene: TRBV7-6; CDR3 DNA: TGTGCCAGCAGCCAAACAGGGTATACGCAGTATTTT; CDR3 protein: CASSQTGYTQYF
J gene: TRBJ2-1; clone size: few; D gene: TRBD2; V gene: TRBV5-1; CDR3 DNA: TGCGCCAGCAGCCCGACTTTAGCGGGAGGTTTCAATGAGCAGTTCTTC; CDR3 protein: CASSPTLAGGFNEQFF
J gene: TRBJ2-1; clone size: few; D gene: NA; V gene: TRBV7-3; CDR3 DNA: TGTGCCAGCAGCTTAGGGGTAGGGACGGGATCCTACAATGAGCAGTTCTTC; CDR3 protein: CASSLGVGTGSYNEQFF
J gene: TRBJ1-2; clone size: once; D gene: NA; V gene: TRBV11-2; CDR3 DNA: TGTGCCAGCAGCTTAGCAGGCCCTACTAACTATGGCTACACCTTC; CDR3 protein: CASSLAGPTNYGYTF
J gene: TRBJ2-7; clone size: NA; D gene: TRBD1; V gene: TRBV5-1; CDR3 DNA: TGCGCCAGCAGCTTGGAAGGGGGCGGCGACGAGCAGTACTTC; CDR3 protein: CASSLEGGGDEQYF
J gene: TRBJ1-3; clone size: many; D gene: NA; V gene: TRBV27; CDR3 DNA: TGTGCCAGCAGTTTATCGTCTCCGGACGAAGACTCTGGAAACACCATATATTTT; CDR3 protein: CASSLSSPDEDSGNTIYF
J gene: TRBJ2-5; clone size: NA; D gene: TRBD1; V gene: TRBV20-1; CDR3 DNA: TGCAGTGCTACCCTCGGGACAGGGGGTCAAGGGGAGACCCAGTACTTC; CDR3 protein: CSATLGTGGQGETQYF
J gene: TRBJ2-5; clone size: many; D gene: NA; V gene: TRBV5-1; CDR3 DNA: TGCGCCAGCAGCTTGCCCCCCGCAGAGACCCAGTACTTC; CDR3 protein: CASSLPPAETQYF
J gene: TRBJ2-7; clone size: many; D gene: NA; V gene: TRBV2; CDR3 DNA: TGTGCCAGCAGTGAATCCGAGCTAGATCAGTACTTC; CDR3 protein: CASSESELDQYF
J gene: TRBJ2-3; clone size: NA; D gene: TRBD2; V gene: TRBV6-5; CDR3 DNA: TGTGCCAGCAGTTACTCGGCGGGGGTCCTCACAGATACGCAGTATTTT; CDR3 protein: CASSYSAGVLTDTQYF
J gene: TRBJ1-4; clone size: NA; D gene: TRBD1; V gene: TRBV20-1; CDR3 DNA: TGCAGTGCCCCTGAAAACAGGGGGGCTAATGAAAAACTGTTTTTT; CDR3 protein: CSAPENRGANEKLFF
J gene: TRBJ2-7; clone size: many; D gene: TRBD1; V gene: TRBV11-3; CDR3 DNA: TGTGCCAGCAGCCCCGAGACAGGGCGATACGAGCAGTACTTC; CDR3 protein: CASSPETGRYEQYF
J gene: TRBJ1-1; clone size: NA; D gene: NA; V gene: TRBV20-1; CDR3 DNA: TGCAGTGCTAGAAGGGTTGAAGCTTTCTTT; CDR3 protein: CSARRVEAFF
J gene: TRBJ2-2; clone size: many; D gene: NA; V gene: TRBV12-3/TRBV12-4; CDR3 DNA: TGTGCCAGCACCAAGACAGGCGGGGAGCTGTTTTTT; CDR3 protein: CASTKTGGELFF
J gene: TRBJ2-7; clone size: NA; D gene: NA; V gene: TRBV29-1; CDR3 DNA: TGCAGCGTTGAGGGGGCGTCCTACGAGCAGTACTTC; CDR3 protein: CSVEGASYEQYF
J gene: TRBJ2-5; clone size: few; D gene: TRBD1; V gene: TRBV27; CDR3 DNA: TGTGCCAGCAGTCAACAGGGGGCGACGACCCAGTACTTC; CDR3 protein: CASSQQGATTQYF
J gene: TRBJ2-3; clone size: many; D gene: TRBD2; V gene: TRBV7-8; CDR3 DNA: TGTGCCAGCAGCTGGGGACTAGCGGGAGGGTATTTT; CDR3 protein: CASSWGLAGGYF
J gene: TRBJ2-5; clone size: NA; D gene: TRBD2; V gene: TRBV6-2/TRBV6-3; CDR3 DNA: TGTGCCAGCAGTTGGACTAGCGGGGGCAACCAAGAGACCCAGTACTTC; CDR3 protein: CASSWTSGGNQETQYF
J gene: TRBJ2-5; clone size: few; D gene: NA; V gene: TRBV5-4; CDR3 DNA: TGTGCCAGCACCCAGGGAGGATTGGAGACCCAGTACTTC; CDR3 protein: CASTQGGLETQYF
J gene: TRBJ1-5; clone size: many; D gene: TRBD1; V gene: TRBV10-2; CDR3 DNA: TGCGCCAGCAGTGAGTTAGAGGACAGGGCCGCTTATCAGCCCCAGCATTTT; CDR3 protein: CASSELEDRAAYQPQHF
J gene: TRBJ1-2; clone size: many; D gene: NA; V gene: TRBV14; CDR3 DNA: TGTGCCAGCAGCCAAGATTTGCTGGGGCATGGCTACACCTTC; CDR3 protein: CASSQDLLGHGYTF
J gene: TRBJ1-4; clone size: many; D gene: TRBD1; V gene: TRBV7-2; CDR3 DNA: TGTGCCAGCAGCTTTTGGACAGGGTCGGAAAAACTGTTTTTT; CDR3 protein: CASSFWTGSEKLFF
J gene: TRBJ2-3; clone size: NA; D gene: NA; V gene: TRBV25-1; CDR3 DNA: TGTGCCAGCAGTGAATATCTTAAGGACCCGACGGGAGATACGCAGTATTTT; CDR3 protein: CASSEYLKDPTGDTQYF
J gene: TRBJ2-3; clone size: NA; D gene: NA; V gene: TRBV12-3/TRBV12-4; CDR3 DNA: TGTGCCAGCAGATATACCGGGGGAGGCGATACGCAGTATTTT; CDR3 protein: CASRYTGGGDTQYF
J gene: TRBJ2-7; clone size: NA; D gene: TRBD1; V gene: TRBV5-4; CDR3 DNA: TGTGCCAGCCGCGACAGGGACGAGCAGTACTTC; CDR3 protein: CASRDRDEQYF
J gene: TRBJ1-1; clone size: many; D gene: NA; V gene: TRBV11-3; CDR3 DNA: TGTGCCAGCAGCAGGGATTTTTACACTGAAGCTTTCTTT; CDR3 protein: CASSRDFYTEAFF
J gene: TRBJ2-3; clone size: many; D gene: NA; V gene: TRBV2; CDR3 DNA: TGTGCCAGCAACAGGGACTTCACAGATACGCAGTATTTT; CDR3 protein: CASNRDFTDTQYF
J gene: TRBJ2-5; clone size: many; D gene: NA; V gene: TRBV5-1; CDR3 DNA: TGCGCCAGCAGCTTGATGGGAGAAGAGACCCAGTACTTC; CDR3 protein: CASSLMGEETQYF
J gene: TRBJ2-1; clone size: many; D gene: NA; V gene: TRBV29-1; CDR3 DNA: TGCAGCGTGCTAGAGGGGTACAATGAGCAGTTCTTC; CDR3 protein: CSVLEGYNEQFF
J gene: TRBJ1-5; clone size: NA; D gene: NA; V gene: TRBV25-1; CDR3 DNA: TGTGCCAGCAGTGGGGCGGGCCAGCCCCAGCATTTT; CDR3 protein: CASSGAGQPQHF
J gene: TRBJ1-6; clone size: NA; D gene: NA; V gene: TRBV3-1; CDR3 DNA: TGTGCCAGCAGCCCCCAACAGGTTACAGCCCATTCACCCCTCCACTTT; CDR3 protein: CASSPQQVTAHSPLHF
J gene: TRBJ2-7; clone size: NA; D gene: NA; V gene: TRBV3-1; CDR3 DNA: TGTGCCAGCAGCCAAGATCTATACGAGCAGTACTTC; CDR3 protein: CASSQDLYEQYF
J gene: TRBJ1-1; clone size: few; D gene: NA; V gene: TRBV29-1; CDR3 DNA: TGCAGCGTTGAAGAGGGGGCGAACACTGAAGCTTTCTTT; CDR3 protein: CSVEEGANTEAFF
J gene: TRBJ2-7; clone size: few; D gene: TRBD1; V gene: TRBV11-2; CDR3 DNA: TGTGCCAGCAGCTCACGGACAGGGGGCAGGTACGAGCAGTACTTC; CDR3 protein: CASSSRTGGRYEQYF
J gene: TRBJ2-3; clone size: NA; D gene: TRBD2; V gene: TRBV6-5; CDR3 DNA: TGTGCCAGCAGTTACGCGGGAGTGACTAGCACAGATACGCAGTATTTT; CDR3 protein: CASSYAGVTSTDTQYF
J gene: TRBJ1-6; clone size: NA; D gene: NA; V gene: TRBV5-8; CDR3 DNA: TGTGCCAGCAGCTTGTTTAGGGGGTCACCCCTCCACTTT; CDR3 protein: CASSLFRGSPLHF
J gene: TRBJ1-1; clone size: few; D gene: NA; V gene: TRBV15; CDR3 DNA: TGTGCCACCAGCAGAGACGGGAAGGGCACTGAAGCTTTCTTT; CDR3 protein: CATSRDGKGTEAFF
J gene: TRBJ1-1; clone size: many; D gene: NA; V gene: TRBV14; CDR3 DNA: TGTGCCAGCAGCCCTTTTCCAGGGAAGGCTTTCTTT; CDR3 protein: CASSPFPGKAFF
J gene: TRBJ2-2; clone size: many; D gene: TRBD1; V gene: TRBV28; CDR3 DNA: TGTGCCAGCAGTCCCCGGACAGGGAACACCGGGGAGCTGTTTTTT; CDR3 protein: CASSPRTGNTGELFF
J gene: TRBJ2-1; clone size: NA; D gene: TRBD1; V gene: TRBV29-1; CDR3 DNA: TGCAGCGTTGGAACGACAGGGGGCTCCTACAATGAGCAGTTCTTC; CDR3 protein: CSVGTTGGSYNEQFF
J gene: TRBJ2-5; clone size: many; D gene: NA; V gene: TRBV29-1; CDR3 DNA: TGCAGCGCCGGGGGACGGGCCGGCCTCGGAGAGACCCAGTACTTC; CDR3 protein: CSAGGRAGLGETQYF
J gene: TRBJ2-1; clone size: few; D gene: NA; V gene: TRBV12-3/TRBV12-4; CDR3 DNA: TGTGCCAGCAGTTTAGAGGGGAACAATGAGCAGTTCTTC; CDR3 protein: CASSLEGNNEQFF
J gene: TRBJ1-6; clone size: NA; D gene: NA; V gene: TRBV5-1; CDR3 DNA: TGCGCCAGCAGCTCCGGGACGGAGCTCACCCTCCACTTT; CDR3 protein: CASSSGTELTLHF
J gene: TRBJ2-7; clone size: many; D gene: NA; V gene: TRBV5-1; CDR3 DNA: TGCGCCAGCAGCCCCGGGGTACTCTACGAGCAGTACTTC; CDR3 protein: CASSPGVLYEQYF
J gene: TRBJ1-5; clone size: NA; D gene: NA; V gene: TRBV5-5; CDR3 DNA: TGTGCCAGCAGCTTTGGCACCAATCAGCCCCAGCATTTT; CDR3 protein: CASSFGTNQPQHF
J gene: TRBJ2-7; clone size: NA; D gene: NA; V gene: TRBV5-1; CDR3 DNA: TGCGCCAGCAGCGGGTCGGGACGGAACCCCTACGAGCAGTACTTC; CDR3 protein: CASSGSGRNPYEQYF
J gene: TRBJ2-1; clone size: many; D gene: NA; V gene: TRBV27; CDR3 DNA: TGTGCCAGCAGCCCAAACAGTCGGGGATGGAGCTACAATGAGCAGTTCTTC; CDR3 protein: CASSPNSRGWSYNEQFF